Below, one T cell receptor (beta chain) is given with its context. The antigen remains unidentified. Measured with immunoSEQ multiplex PCR; TCRdb has only the in-frame clones, and not every one. The table records about 93,000 clones, 89% of them present only once. The data are from a study of T cell responses to AZD1222 COVID-19 vaccine. Study-level findings and limits: Spike was spanned by vaccine-associated CD4 TCRs, which were dominant at 160-218 and 743-854. Donors were largely white British and mainly female; clonal diversity was possibly underestimated.

CDR3 length equals 15 residues. The junction had 6 bases not matched to a gene; V was cut back by 1 base and J by 5 bases. Germline lookup yields CDR1 LGHNA and CDR2 YNFKEQ. Sequencing used peripheral blood, obtained on day 0 of MenACWY control vaccination. The clonotype comes from an adult in good health. The chain combines TRBV4-2 with TRBJ2-7; 9 positions agree with TRBD1. CDR3 nucleotide sequence: TGTGCCAGCAGCCAAGTGGGACAGGGAGGAGACGAGCAGTACTTC. Protein: CASSQVGQGGDEQYF.